These 8 T cell receptor beta chains were sequenced from one sample in a study of post-analysis software for immune sequencing data. No antigens are known for them. Incorporated into the TCR beta cDNA libraries were unique molecular identifiers, which served to reduce PCR and sequencing biases. Via MiXCR, TCRdb re-called the PCR reads, giving one row per CDR3 protein. The sample consists of 430,000 or so distinct CDR3 sequences, 30% to 40% of them appearing once. Study-wide findings and caveats: With TRBV5-6, TRBV5-1 and TRBV20-1 included, about five TRBV segments were more frequent in patients than in controls.

The sequencing input was blood. The receptor source for this set is a girl aged 2 to 9 with multiple sclerosis.

The chain has TRBV12-5 and TRBJ1-5; D ambiguous. CDR3 length equals 11 residues. Per germline, CDR1 LGHNT and CDR2 FRNRAP. Deletions cut 6 bases from V and 6 bases from J, with 6 bases between. Here the CDR3 DNA reads TGTGCTAGTGGCTCGGGTCAGCCCCAGCATTTT. Translating it yields CASGSGQPQHF. Complete variable domain (other parts from reference TRBV12-5 and TRBJ1-5): DARVTQTPRHKVTEMGQEVTMRCQPILGHNTVFWYRQTMMQGLELLAYFRNRAPLDDSGMPKDRFSAEMPDATLATLKIQPSEPRDSAVYFCASGSGQPQHFGDGTRLSIL.

This clonotype appeared a few times. The chain combines TRBV2 with TRBJ2-7; possible D gene TRBD2, 6 bases. The CDR3 is 14 amino acids. In germline, CDR1 is SNHLY, CDR2 FYNNEI. The ends were cut back, 6 bases at V and 1 base at J, with 13 bases in the middle. The CDR3 protein is CASSRDWNSYEQYF. The CDR3 nucleotides read TGTGCCAGCAGCCGGGACTGGAATTCCTACGAGCAGTACTTC. The entire variable domain, with the rest obtained from reference TRBV2 and TRBJ2-7, is as follows: EPEVTQTPSHQVTQMGQEVILRCVPISNHLYFYWYRQILGQKVEFLVSFYNNEISEKSEIFDDQFSVERPDGSNFTLKIRSTKLEDSAMYFCASSRDWNSYEQYFGPGTRLTVT.

Only a few counts were recorded for this clonotype. Its ends do not fully match the called genes, so a read error is possible. The chain combines TRBV7-8 with TRBJ2-7; D could derive from TRBD1 or TRBD2 (5 bases each). CDR3 size: 15 residues. The germline V gene has CDR1 SGHVS and CDR2 FQNEAQ. The CDR3 DNA follows: TGTGCCAACAGCTTACAGGCAGGGAGCTCCTACGAGCAGTACTTC. Translated: CANSLQAGSSYEQYF.

This chain joins TRBV6-5 and TRBJ2-5; tentative D call: TRBD1 (6 bases). The J call could be wrong; TRBJ2-7 is a better fit for the DNA end. CDR1 MNHEY and CDR2 SVGAGI come from the germline V gene. CDR3 length equals 14 residues. The CDR3 DNA is TGTGCCAGCAGTTACTCGAGGGGGAGAACCGAGCAGTACTTC. Its protein product is CASSYSRGRTEQYF.

The chain employs TRBV15 and TRBJ2-7; D is undetermined. There are 15 residues in the CDR3. Trimming took 2 bases from V and 0 from J, leaving 11 bases between them. Looked up from germline, CDR1 is LNHNV and CDR2 is YYDKDF (reference sequence). The DNA of the CDR3 is TGTGCCACCAGCAGAATGGGATTAATCTCCTACGAGCAGTACTTC. It specifies CATSRMGLISYEQYF.

In this sample, this clonotype turned up a few times. The V gene is TRBV20-1, the J gene TRBJ2-7; D is ambiguous. Germline V gene lookup returns CDR1 DFQATT and CDR2 SNEGSKA (reference sequence). V gave up 6 bases and J gave up 2 bases, with 20 bases separating them. The CDR3 has 15 residues. CDR3: CSAAPPPGLPYEQYF. In nucleotides, the CDR3 is TGCAGTGCCGCACCACCCCCGGGTCTCCCCTACGAGCAGTACTTC.

This clonotype is a singleton in its sample. The chain couples TRBV20-1 to TRBJ2-1; TRBD2 agrees at 8 bases. Unmatched junction bases numbered 3, after V lost 3 bases and J lost 2 bases. The germline gives CDR1 DFQATT, CDR2 SNEGSKA (reference sequence). This CDR3 is built from 14 residues. The CDR3 protein is CSASGGAPYNEQFF. The CDR3 bases are TGCAGTGCTAGCGGGGGGGCCCCCTACAATGAGCAGTTCTTC.

This clonotype was seen more than once but under ten times. The genes are TRBV20-1 and TRBJ2-7; D is unresolved. The CDR3 length is 14 residues. V lost 0 bases to trimming and J lost 3 bases, with 12 bases between them. Germline values: CDR1 DFQATT, CDR2 SNEGSKA (reference sequence). Written as DNA, the CDR3 is TGCAGTGCTAGAGATCCCTTGAGAGGCTACGAGCAGTACTTC. It translates to CSARDPLRGYEQYF.